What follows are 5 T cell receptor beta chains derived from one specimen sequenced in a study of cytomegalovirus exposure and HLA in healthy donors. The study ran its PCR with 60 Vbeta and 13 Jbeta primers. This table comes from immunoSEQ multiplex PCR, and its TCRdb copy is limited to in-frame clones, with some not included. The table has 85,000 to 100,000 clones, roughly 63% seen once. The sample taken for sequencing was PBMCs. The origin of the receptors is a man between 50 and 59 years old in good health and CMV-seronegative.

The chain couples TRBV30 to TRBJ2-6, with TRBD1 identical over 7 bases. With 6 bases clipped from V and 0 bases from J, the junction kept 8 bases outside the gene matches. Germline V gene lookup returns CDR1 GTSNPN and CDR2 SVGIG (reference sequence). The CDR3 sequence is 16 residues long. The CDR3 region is CACPRDRFSGANVLTF. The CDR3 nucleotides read TGTGCCTGTCCTCGGGACAGATTCTCTGGGGCCAACGTCCTGACTTTC.

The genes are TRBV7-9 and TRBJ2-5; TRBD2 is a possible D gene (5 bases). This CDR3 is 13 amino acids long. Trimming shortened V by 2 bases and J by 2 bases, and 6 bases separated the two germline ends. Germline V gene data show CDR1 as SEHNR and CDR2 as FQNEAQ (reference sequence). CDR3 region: CASSLRRQETQYF. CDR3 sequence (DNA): TGTGCCAGCAGCTTAAGGAGGCAAGAGACCCAGTACTTC.

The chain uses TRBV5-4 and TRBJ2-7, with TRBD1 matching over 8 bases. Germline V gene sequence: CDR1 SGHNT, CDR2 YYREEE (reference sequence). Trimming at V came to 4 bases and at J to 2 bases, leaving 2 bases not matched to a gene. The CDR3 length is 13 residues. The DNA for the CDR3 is TGTGCCAGCAGCGTGACAGGGGCCTACGAGCAGTACTTC. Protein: CASSVTGAYEQYF.

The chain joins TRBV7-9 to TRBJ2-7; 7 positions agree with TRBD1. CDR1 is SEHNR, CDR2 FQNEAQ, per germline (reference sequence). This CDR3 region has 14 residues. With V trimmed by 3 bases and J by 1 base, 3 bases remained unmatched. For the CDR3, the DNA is TGTGCCAGCAGCTTGGACAGGTTTTCCTACGAGCAGTACTTC. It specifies CASSLDRFSYEQYF. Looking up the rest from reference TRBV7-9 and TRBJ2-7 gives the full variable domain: DTGVSQNPRHKITKRGQNVTFRCDPISEHNRLYWYRQTLGQGPEFLTYFQNEAQLEKSRLLSDRFSAERPKGSFSTLEIQRTEQGDSAMYLCASSLDRFSYEQYFGPGTRLTVT.

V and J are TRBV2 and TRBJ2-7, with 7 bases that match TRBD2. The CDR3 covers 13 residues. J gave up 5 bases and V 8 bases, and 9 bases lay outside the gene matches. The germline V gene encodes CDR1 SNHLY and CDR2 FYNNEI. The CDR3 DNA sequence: TGTGCCAGCTGGGGACTAATGCGCAACGAGCAGTACTTC. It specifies CASWGLMRNEQYF.